Presented here are 17 T cell receptor beta chains from one specimen sequenced in a study of OX40 agonist ivuxolimab in advanced cancers. The protocol was immunoSEQ multiplex PCR, while the TCRdb copy is restricted to in-frame clones and leaves out a portion. The sample carries about 73,000 clones, about 90% recorded once. This sample comprised CD4+ or CD8+ T cells sorted from blood, obtained in a trial of the OX40 agonist ivuxolimab. The source is an adult with an advanced solid tumor such as melanoma, head and neck, liver or kidney cancer.

The genes are TRBV9 and TRBJ2-3; 13 bases align to TRBD2. CDR3 length equals 15 residues. V was clipped by 7 bases and J by 0 bases; unmatched bases: 2. Germline V gene data show CDR1 as SGDLS and CDR2 as YYNGEE. The CDR3 reads CASGGLAGSTDTQYF. The CDR3 DNA is TGTGCCAGCGGGGGACTAGCGGGAAGCACAGATACGCAGTATTTT.

The V gene is TRBV6-5, the J gene TRBJ1-1, with 7 positions matching TRBD1. The CDR3 spans 13 residues. J gave up 4 bases and V 7 bases, and 6 bases lay outside the gene matches. From germline, CDR1 is MNHEY and CDR2 SVGAGI. The CDR3 region has the DNA TGTGCCAGCACCCAGACAGGGACCACTGAAGCTTTCTTT. This translates into CASTQTGTTEAFF.

The rearrangement uses TRBV5-1 and TRBJ2-3; D might be TRBD2 (5 bases). The V and J ends lost 6 bases and 4 bases respectively, with 18 bases between them. The CDR3 runs to 15 residues. Germline V CDR1 and CDR2: SGHRS, YFSETQ. The CDR3 loop reads CASIRNPGTADTQYF. The CDR3 DNA follows: TGCGCCAGCATTCGAAATCCGGGAACGGCAGATACGCAGTATTTT.

J is TRBJ2-7 and V is TRBV5-4; 7 bases are shared with TRBD1. In germline, CDR1 is SGHNT, CDR2 YYREEE (reference sequence). The CDR3 has 14 amino acids. V lost 5 bases and J lost 1; bases outside the gene matches: 6. The CDR3 here is CASRSYRGSYEQYF. The CDR3 DNA reads TGTGCCAGCAGATCTTACAGGGGTTCCTACGAGCAGTACTTC.

The chain uses TRBV5-8 and TRBJ2-6; D tentatively reads TRBD1 or TRBD2 (6 bases each). Germline V gene sequence: CDR1 SGHTS, CDR2 YDEGEE. The CDR3 is made up of 17 amino acids. Trimming took 3 bases from V and 2 from J, leaving 15 bases between them. CDR3 in amino acids: CASSWYREVAGANVLTF. For the CDR3, the DNA is TGTGCCAGCAGCTGGTACAGGGAGGTGGCTGGGGCCAACGTCCTGACTTTC.

As regards this clone: The same CDR3 arises from other DNA sequences in this sample as well. The gene calls are TRBV6-1 and TRBJ2-7; D not resolved. Trimming removed 3 bases from V and 7 bases from J, with 16 bases in between. From germline, CDR1 is MNHNS and CDR2 SASEGT. The CDR3 sequence is 14 residues long. CDR3 DNA: TGTGCCAGCAGTGACCGGCCCATTCTTCTTGAGCAGTACTTC. Amino acids: CASSDRPILLEQYF.

The rearrangement uses TRBV13 and TRBJ1-4; D uncertain. The V end lost 5 bases, the J end lost 3 bases, and 13 bases lay between the germline ends. This CDR3 is 15 amino acids long. Germline CDR1 and CDR2: PRHDT and FYEKMQ (reference sequence). The chain's CDR3 is CASSPSFGANEKLFF. Here the CDR3 DNA reads TGTGCCAGCAGCCCCTCCTTTGGGGCTAATGAAAAACTGTTTTTT.

The chain employs TRBV5-1 and TRBJ1-2, with a possible D match to TRBD1 (6 bases). V was clipped by 1 base and J by 0 bases, with 10 bases between them. CDR3 length equals 15 residues. The germline V gene encodes CDR1 SGHRS and CDR2 YFSETQ. CDR3 sequence reads: CASSLSGGPNYGYTF. In DNA, the CDR3 is TGCGCCAGCAGCTTGTCGGGGGGGCCTAACTATGGCTACACCTTC.

V and J are TRBV5-1 and TRBJ2-6; D is ambiguous. This CDR3 has 15 amino acids. CDR1 SGHRS and CDR2 YFSETQ come from the germline V gene. The V and J ends lost 0 bases and 0 bases respectively, with 4 bases between them. In DNA form, the CDR3 reads TGCGCCAGCAGCTTGGGGGACTCTGGGGCCAACGTCCTGACTTTC. This translates into CASSLGDSGANVLTF.

The genes are TRBV5-1 and TRBJ1-3; 9 bases map to TRBD1. V dropped 1 base and J dropped 0; count of bases not matched to a gene: 11. There are 19 residues in the CDR3. Germline V CDR1 and CDR2: SGHRS, YFSETQ. The CDR3 sequence: CASSLSGQGTKSSGNTIYF. In DNA, the CDR3 is TGCGCCAGCAGCTTGTCGGGACAGGGTACTAAGAGCTCTGGAAACACCATATATTTT.

The V call is TRBV7-3, the J call TRBJ2-5; maybe TRBD2 (6 bases). The CDR3 is 15 amino acids. The V end was cut by 6 bases, the J end by 4 bases, with 18 bases between. Germline V gene lookup returns CDR1 SGHTA and CDR2 FQGTGA. The CDR3 spells CASSVSASVGETQYF. CDR3 sequence (DNA): TGTGCCAGCAGTGTTTCCGCTAGCGTGGGAGAGACCCAGTACTTC.

The CDR3 loop reads CASSKSGRERDTQYF. CDR3 DNA sequence: TGTGCCAGCAGCAAAAGCGGGAGGGAAAGAGATACGCAGTATTTT. The chain couples TRBV7-9 to TRBJ2-3; 10 positions match TRBD2. The CDR3 has 15 amino acids. Germline CDR1 reads SEHNR; CDR2 reads FQNEAQ (reference sequence). V was clipped by 5 bases and J by 5 bases; unmatched bases: 7.

The chain recombines TRBV7-9 with TRBJ2-3; no definite D call. The CDR3 consists of 13 residues. CDR1 is SEHNR, CDR2 FQNEAQ, per germline (reference sequence). V dropped 2 bases and J dropped 6 bases, with 9 bases sitting between them. The CDR3 DNA follows: TGTGCCAGCAGCTTATACCTACCGGATACGCAGTATTTT. It encodes CASSLYLPDTQYF.

This chain uses TRBV18 with TRBJ1-1, with D uncertain. The germline V gene encodes CDR1 KGHSH and CDR2 LQKENI. The CDR3 extends over 14 amino acids. V lost 3 bases and J 0 bases, leaving 8 bases between the germline ends. The CDR3 here is CASSPEQMNTEAFF. CDR3 DNA sequence: TGTGCCAGCTCACCGGAACAAATGAACACTGAAGCTTTCTTT.

The chain combines TRBV5-1 with TRBJ2-1; possibly TRBD2 for D (5 bases). The length of the CDR3 is 15 residues. Germline loops: CDR1 SGHRS, CDR2 YFSETQ. V was pared by 7 bases and J by 4 bases, with 18 bases between. CDR3 nucleotide sequence: TGCGCCAGCGCAGTGGAGGCCGCTACTTACAATGAGCAGTTCTTC. This sequence encodes CASAVEAATYNEQFF.

This clone was picked up one time. The chain recombines TRBV5-1 with TRBJ2-1; TRBD2 aligns across 12 bases. CDR1 SGHRS and CDR2 YFSETQ come from the germline V gene. Unmatched junction bases numbered 9, after V lost 2 bases and J lost 6 bases. The CDR3 sequence is 17 residues long. CDR3 in amino acids: CASSFFRTSGKLNEQFF. The CDR3 DNA reads as TGCGCCAGCAGCTTCTTCCGGACTAGCGGGAAGCTCAATGAGCAGTTCTTC.

This rearrangement joins TRBV5-1 to TRBJ2-7; possibly TRBD2 for D (6 bases). This CDR3 contains 15 residues. The V gene's germline CDR1 is SGHRS and CDR2 YFSETQ. V was clipped by 4 bases and J by 5 bases, with 19 bases between them. CDR3 protein: CASSPLGGRSDEQYF. The CDR3 coding sequence is TGCGCCAGCAGCCCCCTGGGAGGTCGTAGCGACGAGCAGTACTTC. The full variable domain, with the rest looked up from reference TRBV5-1 and TRBJ2-7, is KAGVTQTPRYLIKTRGQQVTLSCSPISGHRSVSWYQQTPGQGLQFLFEYFSETQRNKGNFPGRFSGRQFSNSRSEMNVSTLELGDSALYLCASSPLGGRSDEQYFGPGTRLTVT.